The T cell receptor beta chain described here comes from a study of cytomegalovirus exposure and HLA in healthy donors (TCRdb year 2017). Notes on the research overall: In an earlier analysis of under 600 of the donors, about 270 Gb of sequence data and 90 million to 120 million unique TCR beta sequences from about 180 million T cells were reported. Around 320 gigabases of sequencing data and around 87 million unique TCR sequences were included in an early release covering several hundred HLA-typed donors. Among the roughly 370 genotyped donors, about 83% belonged to the genetic ancestry cluster associated with self-reported Caucasian donors. The aim of the study was to test whether cataloging public T cell receptors could identify signatures of past pathogen exposure. Using immunosequencing, the study profiled T cell repertoires from about 610 subjects and related those repertoires to cytomegalovirus serostatus. Besides the first cohort of 550 to 750 subjects, a separate validation cohort made up of over 100 different subjects was used. To predict cytomegalovirus infection status, the study brought together high-throughput TCR immunosequencing, statistical association of individual TCRs with disease status, and machine learning. In a later analysis, previously published TCR beta repertoires from hundreds of donors were re-analyzed and high-resolution HLA genotyping was added so that TCR occurrence patterns could be studied. Rather than using new phenotypic data, the later analysis identified candidate immune exposures from TCR beta sequences and from how often those sequences occurred across donors. To decide whether each TCR beta V gene segment behaved as functional or pseudogenic, an earlier analysis of some 580 of the donors relied on high-throughput TCR beta sequencing. Donor age, sex, ethnicity and CMV serostatus were compiled alongside the repertoire data. A later genetic analysis used genome-wide SNP genotypes for about three fifths of the 666 donors, treating that subset as a discovery cohort. Every repertoire in the discovery cohort had been generated on one and the same sequencing platform. HLA typing covered class I and class II loci at four-digit resolution. The number of typed donors differed by locus: about 620-640 for A, B, C, DRB1 and DQB1; approximately 520 for DQA1; around 580 for DPA1; and some 450 for DPB1. Four or five DR-DQ haplotypes were treated as single units for association and clustering because of strong linkage in the cohort. Among roughly 400 genotyped donors of the cohort, an average of roughly 230,000 unique TCR beta nucleotide sequences was sequenced per donor, of which roughly 18% were non-productive. Overall study results and their limits: A few of the identified cytomegalovirus-associated TCR beta chains were confirmed in vitro to be specific for cytomegalovirus antigens. A later analysis found that most CMV-associated TCR beta chains appeared HLA-restricted, with HLA associations seemingly driven largely by CMV exposure. Immune exposure information for the cohort was limited to CMV serostatus. Presence/absence analyses assumed roughly uniform sequencing depth across donors, an assumption that may not hold. When HLA alleles, especially DR and DQ, strongly co-occurred, attributing TCR associations to individual alleles was difficult. In a later analysis, several top co-occurrence clusters were reported to appear linked to parvovirus B19, influenza, CMV and Epstein-Barr virus. The earlier analysis of nearly 600 of the donors excluded 15 to 20 rarely observed V segments, including chromosome 9 orphons, because counts were too low. Correlated functional status among segregating V segments might be attributable to linkage disequilibrium, but an unknown experimental factor could not be ruled out. Only TCR beta chains were sequenced in this cohort, and the absence of alpha or paired-chain data limited detectable features. A further reported finding was that TCR beta sequences accurately predicted the HLA-A and HLA-B alleles for most subjects in the first cohort. According to a later analysis, TCR association rates differed among HLA loci, with DRB1 alleles showing the most associated TCRs and HLA-C alleles showing the fewest. Compared with the approximately 710-donor mean, donors in an Asian-associated ancestry cluster had fewer N-insertions in productive TCRs, according to a later genetic analysis. The classifier was reported to diagnose cytomegalovirus status with high specificity and sensitivity in both the original and validation cohorts. A later genetic analysis associated a missense DCLRE1C variant with V-gene and J-gene trimming of TCR beta chains, and an independent cohort replicated the association. It was suggested by the authors that the approach could potentially be generalized to other disease states and immunological phenotypes. HLA typing was unavailable for some donors at each locus, so association tests used only the typed subset. In a later analysis, about 16,000 TCR beta sequences were associated with specific HLA alleles at a false discovery rate of 0.05. The study gave a list of roughly 150 TCR beta chains associated with cytomegalovirus. In an earlier analysis of 587 of the donors, most TCR beta V segments appeared in productive rearrangements about 87% or about 30% of the time, broadly matching IMGT annotations. Most TCR sequences were observed very rarely across donors, whereas some public TCRs were present in many individuals. The sequencing pipeline was judged likely to have produced a cluster of highly shared sequence variants as a technical artifact. In a later analysis, HLA-associated TCR beta chains were found to be more clonally expanded and to have lower generation probabilities than equally common non-associated chains.

For this clone: No antigen is known for it.

Library prep was done by the immunoSEQ multiplex PCR assay. For the multiplex PCR, a mixture combining 60 forward primers for TCR Vbeta segments and 13 reverse primers for TCR Jbeta segments was used. The CDR3 region of rearranged TCR beta genes was amplified from genomic DNA with a multiplex PCR assay. Amplified TCR beta libraries were sequenced as 87-base-pair reads on the Illumina HiSeq System. The source study handled its data this way. A later analysis tallied roughly 78 million unique TCR beta chains across the 610 or so repertoires, and approximately 12 million of those chains were shared by two or more donors. A nearest-neighbor algorithm error-corrected the raw reads and collapsed the reads into unique sequences, merging closely related sequences to remove PCR and sequencing errors. CDR3 sequences were aligned to IMGT reference sequences to assign V, D and J gene segments. For a sequence to be retained, a match of at least six nucleotides was required to both a V gene segment and a J gene segment. Rearrangements were called productive when the CDR3 lacked stop codons and stayed in frame with V and J; all others were non-productive. CDR3 was defined according to IMGT convention as the region running from the second conserved V-encoded cysteine to the conserved J-encoded phenylalanine. The earlier analysis of about 620 of the donors excluded sequences that lacked an unambiguous match to a single V gene segment. An earlier analysis of 587 of the donors called V segments functional above 56.7% productive rearrangements and segregating when the between-donor standard deviation exceeded 5%. A statistical classification framework was built to diagnose cytomegalovirus status from the catalog of TCR beta chain sequences. A later analysis assigned V and J genes by comparing TCR nucleotide sequences with IMGT/GENE-DB human TR gene sequences. The TCRdist pipeline was used in a later analysis to assign CDR3 sequences and most-parsimonious VDJ recombination scenarios. A later analysis defined each TCR beta chain by its CDR3 amino acid sequence plus V-gene family, and excluded reads lacking a unique V-gene family. A later analysis removed nearly 600 highly shared, low-generation-probability nucleotide sequences to deal with suspected cross-contamination and a sequencing artifact. In a later analysis, a clonal expansion index was calculated for each public chain from normalized within-repertoire ranks of inferred template counts. In a later analysis, generation probabilities were computed with a VDJ recombination model fitted to out-of-frame rearrangements, and the resulting probabilities were checked against IGoR. In a later analysis, hypergeometric tests were used to score TCR-TCR, TCR-HLA and TCR-CMV co-occurrence, with a repertoire-size bias correction applied to TCR pairs. To estimate false discovery rates, a later analysis permuted the HLA or CMV assignments 20 times. In a later analysis, co-occurring TCRs were grouped using DBSCAN, and TCRdist sequence similarity was added for clustering within HLA-allele-positive subsets. Co-occurrence clustering excluded repertoires with fewer than 30,000 or more than 120,000 public chains, plus five with anomalous nucleotide sharing. In TCRdb, the immuneACCESS table is reduced to in-frame sequences with V and J assigned. These tables do not hold every clone; where another copy was compared, an unresolved V gene accounts for under half, and the others remain unexplained. D and trimming come from the DNA, and the V and J calls and clone size come from that table. The sample table holds about 170,000 clones. 1% to 1.5% of the sample rests with the top ten.

The cohort comprised some 700 healthy bone marrow donors. All cohort members were sampled while nominally healthy, although unrecorded immune exposures were likely present. The donor was CMV seronegative and was included in the group of a few hundred seronegative cohort members. Every donor gave a peripheral blood sample, and the peripheral blood mononuclear cells from that sample were used for TCR beta sequencing. The Qiagen DNeasy Blood Extraction Kit was used to extract genomic DNA from the blood cell samples. The receptor was isolated from a woman aged 60 to 75 in good health and CMV-seronegative. The sequenced material came from PBMCs.

The CDR3 in this case is CARTDKSGANVLTF. The sequence in DNA is TGTGCTCGGACAGACAAGTCTGGGGCCAACGTCCTGACTTTC. The V and J genes are TRBV30 and TRBJ2-6; D gene: possibly TRBD1, on 6 matching bases. In the germline V gene (reference sequence), CDR1 corresponds to GTSNPN and CDR2 to SVGIG. The CDR3 spans 14 residues, from the cysteine through the phenylalanine. Left in the record is the CDR3 DNA by itself, 42 bases read in frame from the first base.